A selection of T cell receptor beta chains follows, all from one sample in a study of chemoradiotherapy in HPV16-positive cancers. The data were produced by immunoSEQ multiplex PCR, yet TCRdb's version contains in-frame clones alone and is incomplete. This sample has fewer than 9,500 clones; approximately 79% occur once, and the top ten carry around 16%. The sequences come from tumor tissue, collected from a patient who underwent chemoradiotherapy. The receptor source for this set is a human donor with HPV-associated anogenital cancer. Each CDR3 is given with its conserved first and last residue. Fields, in order: clone size, D gene, V gene, J gene, CDR3 DNA, CDR3 protein. A D gene is named only where the DNA matches it firmly. Clone size is not always given. Where it is, it says once, few, many or a class for expanded clones.

NA	NA	TRBV4-1	TRBJ2-7	TGCGCCAGCAGCCAAGGCCGGCAGGGTAGGAACGAGCAGTACTTC	CASSQGRQGRNEQYF
medium-sized	NA	TRBV28	TRBJ1-2	TGTGCCAGCAGTTTAGACAAACGGGGGACCTATGGCTACACCTTC	CASSLDKRGTYGYTF
NA	TRBD2	TRBV12-5	TRBJ2-5	TGTGCTAGTGCCACCGGGGCGGGGGTCCAAGAGACCCAGTACTTC	CASATGAGVQETQYF
NA	TRBD1	TRBV28	TRBJ1-2	TGTGCCAGCGGGGATAACAGGGGCCCCGCTTATGGCTACACCTTC	CASGDNRGPAYGYTF
large	NA	TRBV6-1	TRBJ1-1	TGTGCCAGCAGTGATTACCAGATGAACACTGAAGCTTTCTTT	CASSDYQMNTEAFF
NA	TRBD2	TRBV6-5	TRBJ2-7	TGTGCCAGCAGTCCAAGCGGGGGGTCCTACGAGCAGTACTTC	CASSPSGGSYEQYF
NA	TRBD1	TRBV4-2	TRBJ2-2	TGTGCCAGCAGCCAAGGGACAGGTCTAACCGGGGAGCTGTTTTTT	CASSQGTGLTGELFF
NA	NA	TRBV5-6	TRBJ2-7	TGTGCCAGCAGCTTGGGCGGCATCGAGCAGTACTTC	CASSLGGIEQYF
NA	TRBD1	TRBV7-2	TRBJ2-1	TGTGCCAGCAGCTTAACTGTAACAGGGGACTACAATGAGCAGTTCTTC	CASSLTVTGDYNEQFF
NA	TRBD1	TRBV6-5	TRBJ2-7	TGTGCCAGCAGACAACAGGGGGCGCGGGAGCAGTACTTC	CASRQQGAREQYF
NA	NA	TRBV27	TRBJ1-5	TGTGCCAGCAGTCCCCTATTCTCCGGGACACGATCGTCTCAGCCCCAGCATTTT	CASSPLFSGTRSSQPQHF
few	NA	TRBV11-3	TRBJ2-2	TGTGCCAGCAGCTTAACGGGAAACACCGGGGAGCTGTTTTTT	CASSLTGNTGELFF
NA	NA	TRBV29-1	TRBJ2-7	TGCAGCGTTGAAGATACCAGGGCCTCCTACGAGCAGTACTTC	CSVEDTRASYEQYF
NA	TRBD1	TRBV19	TRBJ1-2	TGTGCCAGTAGCAACTCCGGACAGGATTATGGCTACACCTTC	CASSNSGQDYGYTF
NA	TRBD1	TRBV6-1	TRBJ2-3	TGTGCCAGCAGTGAACGAAAGACAGGGGGTCGGACAGATACGCAGTATTTT	CASSERKTGGRTDTQYF
NA	NA	TRBV5-1	TRBJ2-7	TGCGCCAGCAGCGCACAGGTGGGAACCTACGAGCAGTACTTC	CASSAQVGTYEQYF
NA	TRBD2	TRBV14	TRBJ2-3	TGTGCCAGCAGTTCCGGGACTAGCGGCACAGATACGCAGTATTTT	CASSSGTSGTDTQYF
NA	NA	TRBV12-5	TRBJ1-1	TGTGCTAGTGGTTTGGTACTTCACTGGGCGACTATGGGGGCTTTCTTT	CASGLVLHWATMGAFF
NA	NA	TRBV18	TRBJ2-5	TGTGCCAGCTCACAAAGTGGTCAAGAGACCCAGTACTTC	CASSQSGQETQYF
large	TRBD2	TRBV2	TRBJ2-7	TGTGCCAGCAGTGAACGTCGGGCGGGGGTCCGGGAGCAGTACTTC	CASSERRAGVREQYF
NA	NA	TRBV7-2	TRBJ1-5	TGTGCCAGCAGCTTAGCGGCACCATCGTTTCAGCCCCAGCATTTT	CASSLAAPSFQPQHF
NA	NA	TRBV5-4	TRBJ2-7	TGTGCCAGCAGCGCCGCCGAGGGGGGAGCCTACGAGCAGTACTTC	CASSAAEGGAYEQYF
NA	NA	TRBV5-5	TRBJ2-6	TGTGCCAGCATCCGGGAACTTAGCTCTGGGGCCAACGTCCTGACTTTC	CASIRELSSGANVLTF
medium-sized	NA	TRBV14	TRBJ1-6	TGTGCCAGCAGCCAAGTGGGGTCCGGGCCTTCCTATAATTCACCCCTCCACTTT	CASSQVGSGPSYNSPLHF
NA	NA	TRBV5-1	TRBJ1-1	TGCGCCAGCAGCGCTAGAATGGGACAGAACACTGAAGCTTTCTTT	CASSARMGQNTEAFF
NA	NA	TRBV6-6	TRBJ1-5	TGTGCCAGCAGTTACTACTCGTGGCAGCAGCATTTT	CASSYYSWQQHF
NA	NA	TRBV7-9	TRBJ1-3	TGTGCCAGCAGCTTTTGGGAGTTCTCTGGAAACACCATATATTTT	CASSFWEFSGNTIYF
NA	NA	TRBV6-5	TRBJ1-5	TGTGCCAGCACCCCCCATCAGCCCCAGCATTTT	CASTPHQPQHF